This T cell receptor beta chain comes out of a study of neurological immune-mediated disorders. TCRdb reprocessed the 5' RACE reads with MiXCR, giving one entry per CDR3 protein. This table holds 80,000 or so distinct CDR3 sequences, about 9.5% found once. Ten or more counts support this clonotype. The CDR3 sequence is 15 residues long. The germline V and J ends were trimmed by 5 bases and 1 base, with 14 bases remaining between them. Sequences were obtained from PBMCs. The V gene is TRBV12-3 or TRBV12-4, the J gene TRBJ1-1; TRBD1 might be the D (5 bases). This TCR derives from a man in his fifties or sixties in good health. CDR3 amino acids: CASSPQAGRNTEAFF. The DNA of the CDR3 is TGTGCCAGCAGTCCCCAAGCAGGGCGGAACACTGAAGCTTTCTTT.